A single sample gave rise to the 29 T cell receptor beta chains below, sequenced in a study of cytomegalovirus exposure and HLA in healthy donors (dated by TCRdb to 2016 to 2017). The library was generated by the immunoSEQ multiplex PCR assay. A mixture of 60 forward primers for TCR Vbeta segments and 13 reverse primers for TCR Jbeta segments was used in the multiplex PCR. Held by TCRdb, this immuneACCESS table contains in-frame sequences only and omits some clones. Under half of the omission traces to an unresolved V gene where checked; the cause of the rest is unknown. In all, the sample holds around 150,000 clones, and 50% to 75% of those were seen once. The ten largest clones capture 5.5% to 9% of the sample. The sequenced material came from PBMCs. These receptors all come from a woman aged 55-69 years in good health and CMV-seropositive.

CDR3 protein: CASSRIAGSYEQYF. The CDR3 DNA reads as TGTGCCAGCAGCCGCATAGCGGGCAGCTACGAGCAGTACTTC. This sequence joins TRBV9 and TRBJ2-7, with TRBD2 matching over 7 bases. The CDR3 has 14 amino acids. J was trimmed by 3 bases and V by 4 bases; bases with no gene match: 7. Per the germline V gene, CDR1 is SGDLS and CDR2 is YYNGEE.

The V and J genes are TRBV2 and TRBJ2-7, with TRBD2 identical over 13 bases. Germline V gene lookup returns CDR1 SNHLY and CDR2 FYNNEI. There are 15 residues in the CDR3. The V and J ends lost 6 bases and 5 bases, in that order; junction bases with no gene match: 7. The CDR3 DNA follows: TGTGCCAGCAGCGCATACGGGACTAGCGGGGACGAGCAGTACTTC. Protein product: CASSAYGTSGDEQYF.

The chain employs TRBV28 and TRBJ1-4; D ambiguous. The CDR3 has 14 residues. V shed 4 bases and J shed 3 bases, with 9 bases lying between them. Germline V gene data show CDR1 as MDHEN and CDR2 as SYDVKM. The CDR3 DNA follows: TGTGCCAGCAGTTCCCACGGGGCTAATGAAAAACTGTTTTTT. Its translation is CASSSHGANEKLFF.

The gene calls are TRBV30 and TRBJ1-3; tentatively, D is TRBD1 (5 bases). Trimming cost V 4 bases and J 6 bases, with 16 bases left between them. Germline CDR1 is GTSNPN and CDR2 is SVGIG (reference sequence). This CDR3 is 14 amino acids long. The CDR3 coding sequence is TGTGCCTGGAACCGGGGGAGGGTCGAAAACACCATATATTTT. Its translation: CAWNRGRVENTIYF. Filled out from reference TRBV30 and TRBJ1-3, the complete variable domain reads SQTIHQWPATLVQPVGSPLSLECTVEGTSNPNLYWYRQAAGRGLQLLFYSVGIGQISSEVPQNLSASRPQDRQFILSSKKLLLSDSGFYLCAWNRGRVENTIYFGEGSWLTVV.

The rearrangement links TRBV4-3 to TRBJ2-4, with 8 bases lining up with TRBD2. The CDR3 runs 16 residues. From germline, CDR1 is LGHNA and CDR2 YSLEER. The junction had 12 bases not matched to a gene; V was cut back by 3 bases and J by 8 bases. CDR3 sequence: CASSHGAGALRDIQYF. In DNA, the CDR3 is TGCGCCAGCAGCCATGGAGCGGGAGCCTTAAGAGACATTCAGTACTTC.

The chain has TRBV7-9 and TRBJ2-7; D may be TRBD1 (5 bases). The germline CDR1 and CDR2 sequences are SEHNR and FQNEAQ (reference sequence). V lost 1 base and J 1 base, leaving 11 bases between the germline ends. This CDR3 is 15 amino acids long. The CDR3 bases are TGTGCCAGCAGCTTAGGATTTAGGGGATCCTACGAGCAGTACTTC. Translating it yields CASSLGFRGSYEQYF.

CDR3: CASSELGQGNTEAFF. The CDR3 coding sequence is TGTGCCAGCAGTGAATTAGGACAGGGAAACACTGAAGCTTTCTTT. The chain combines TRBV25-1 with TRBJ1-1; 8 bases are a match to TRBD1. This CDR3 is built from 15 residues. V was clipped by 1 base and J by 2 bases; unmatched bases: 3. CDR1 and CDR2 (germline): MGHDK, SYGVNS.

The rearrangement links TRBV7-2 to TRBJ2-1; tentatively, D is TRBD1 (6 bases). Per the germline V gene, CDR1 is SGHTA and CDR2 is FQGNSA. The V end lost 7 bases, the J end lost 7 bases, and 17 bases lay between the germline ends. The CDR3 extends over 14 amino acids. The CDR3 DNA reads TGTGCCAGCAACCTAGGCAGGGGACGGAATGAGCAGTTCTTC. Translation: CASNLGRGRNEQFF.

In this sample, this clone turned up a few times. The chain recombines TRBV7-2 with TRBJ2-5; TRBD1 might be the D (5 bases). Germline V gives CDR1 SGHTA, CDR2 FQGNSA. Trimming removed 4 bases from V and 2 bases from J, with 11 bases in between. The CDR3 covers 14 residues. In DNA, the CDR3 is TGTGCCAGCAGCTATCAGGGCAGTCAAGAGACCCAGTACTTC. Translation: CASSYQGSQETQYF.

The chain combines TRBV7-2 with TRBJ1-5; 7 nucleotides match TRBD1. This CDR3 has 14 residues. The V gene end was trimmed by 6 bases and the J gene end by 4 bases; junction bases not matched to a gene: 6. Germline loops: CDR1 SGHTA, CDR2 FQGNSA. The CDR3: CASSGDSINQPQHF. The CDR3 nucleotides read TGTGCCAGCAGTGGGGACAGTATTAATCAGCCCCAGCATTTT.

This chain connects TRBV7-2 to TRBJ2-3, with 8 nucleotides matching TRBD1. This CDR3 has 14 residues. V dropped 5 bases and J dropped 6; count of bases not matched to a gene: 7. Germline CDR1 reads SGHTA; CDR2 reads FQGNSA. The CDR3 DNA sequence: TGTGCCAGCAGCGGACGGACAGGGCCGGATACGCAGTATTTT. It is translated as CASSGRTGPDTQYF.

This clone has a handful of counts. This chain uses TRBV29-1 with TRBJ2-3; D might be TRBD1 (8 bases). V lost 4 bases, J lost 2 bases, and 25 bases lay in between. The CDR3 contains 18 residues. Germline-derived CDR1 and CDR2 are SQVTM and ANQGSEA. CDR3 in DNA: TGCAGCGTTGGGGGGGGAAAAGTCCAGGGGGCAACCACAGATACGCAGTATTTT. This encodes CSVGGGKVQGATTDTQYF.

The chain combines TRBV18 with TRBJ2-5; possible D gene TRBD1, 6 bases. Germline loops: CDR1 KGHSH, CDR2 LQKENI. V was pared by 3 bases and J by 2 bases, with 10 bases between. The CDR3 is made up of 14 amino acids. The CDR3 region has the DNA TGTGCCAGCTCACCGCAACAGGGACAAGAGACCCAGTACTTC. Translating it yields CASSPQQGQETQYF.

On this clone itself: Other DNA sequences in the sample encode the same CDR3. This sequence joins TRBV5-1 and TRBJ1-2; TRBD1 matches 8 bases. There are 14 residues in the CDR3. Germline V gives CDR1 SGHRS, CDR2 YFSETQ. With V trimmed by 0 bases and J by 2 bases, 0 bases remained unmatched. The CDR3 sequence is CASSLGDRNYGYTF. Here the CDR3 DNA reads TGCGCCAGCAGCTTGGGGGACAGGAACTATGGCTACACCTTC.

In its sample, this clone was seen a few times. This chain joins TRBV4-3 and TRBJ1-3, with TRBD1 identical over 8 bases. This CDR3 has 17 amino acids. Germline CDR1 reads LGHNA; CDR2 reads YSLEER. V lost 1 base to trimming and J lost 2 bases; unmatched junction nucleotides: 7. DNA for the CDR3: TGCGCCAGCAGCCAAGGGGGACTACAGGGGGCTGGAAACACCATATATTTT. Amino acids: CASSQGGLQGAGNTIYF.

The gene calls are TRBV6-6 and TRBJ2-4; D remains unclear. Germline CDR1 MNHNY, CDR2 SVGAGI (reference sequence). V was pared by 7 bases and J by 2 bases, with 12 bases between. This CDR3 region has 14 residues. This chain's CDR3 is CASTPPGTKNIQYF. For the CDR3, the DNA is TGTGCCAGCACCCCCCCGGGTACCAAAAACATTCAGTACTTC.

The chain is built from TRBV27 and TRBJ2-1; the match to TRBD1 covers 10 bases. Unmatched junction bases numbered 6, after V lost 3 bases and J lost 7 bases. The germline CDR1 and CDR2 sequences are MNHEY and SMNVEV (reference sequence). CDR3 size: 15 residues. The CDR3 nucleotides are TGTGCCAGCAGTTTCCCTGGACAGGGGGGAAATGAGCAGTTCTTC. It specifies CASSFPGQGGNEQFF.

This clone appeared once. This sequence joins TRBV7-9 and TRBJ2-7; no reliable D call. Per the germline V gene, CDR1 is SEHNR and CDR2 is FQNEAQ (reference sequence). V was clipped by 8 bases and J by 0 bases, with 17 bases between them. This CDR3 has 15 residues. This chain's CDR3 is CASARNAVSSYEQYF. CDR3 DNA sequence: TGTGCCAGCGCGAGGAACGCGGTAAGCTCCTACGAGCAGTACTTC.

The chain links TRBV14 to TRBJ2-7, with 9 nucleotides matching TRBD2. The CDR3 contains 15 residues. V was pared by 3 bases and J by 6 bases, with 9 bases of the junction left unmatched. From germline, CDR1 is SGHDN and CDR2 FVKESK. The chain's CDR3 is CASSQPGLAGVEQYF. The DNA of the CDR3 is TGTGCCAGCAGCCAGCCGGGACTAGCAGGTGTCGAGCAGTACTTC.

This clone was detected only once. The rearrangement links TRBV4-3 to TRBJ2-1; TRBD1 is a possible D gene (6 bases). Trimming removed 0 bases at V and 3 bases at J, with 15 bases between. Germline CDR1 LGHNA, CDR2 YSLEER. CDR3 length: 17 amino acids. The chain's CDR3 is CASSQDFTGTIYNEQFF. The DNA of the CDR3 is TGCGCCAGCAGCCAAGATTTCACCGGGACAATCTACAATGAGCAGTTCTTC.

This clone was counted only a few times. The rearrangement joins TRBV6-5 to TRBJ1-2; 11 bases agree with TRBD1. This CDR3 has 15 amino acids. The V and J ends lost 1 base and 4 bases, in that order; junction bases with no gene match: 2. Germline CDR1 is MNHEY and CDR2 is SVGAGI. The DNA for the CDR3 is TGTGCCAGCAGTTACTATGGGACAGGGGGCTATGGCTACACCTTC. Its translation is CASSYYGTGGYGYTF.

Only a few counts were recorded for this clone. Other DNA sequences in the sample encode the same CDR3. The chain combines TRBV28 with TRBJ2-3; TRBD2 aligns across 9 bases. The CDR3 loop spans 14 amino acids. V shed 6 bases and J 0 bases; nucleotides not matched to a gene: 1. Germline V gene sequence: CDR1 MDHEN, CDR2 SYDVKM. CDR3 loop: CASSLAGSTDTQYF. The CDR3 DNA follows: TGTGCCAGCAGCCTAGCGGGGAGCACAGATACGCAGTATTTT.

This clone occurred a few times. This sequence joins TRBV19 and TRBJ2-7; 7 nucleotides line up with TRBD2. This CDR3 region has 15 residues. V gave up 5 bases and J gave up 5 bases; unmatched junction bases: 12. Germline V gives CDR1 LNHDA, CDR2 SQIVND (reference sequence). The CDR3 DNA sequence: TGTGCCAGTAGTCGATCCCTGTCCCGGGAGGACGAGCAGTACTTC. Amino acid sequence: CASSRSLSREDEQYF.

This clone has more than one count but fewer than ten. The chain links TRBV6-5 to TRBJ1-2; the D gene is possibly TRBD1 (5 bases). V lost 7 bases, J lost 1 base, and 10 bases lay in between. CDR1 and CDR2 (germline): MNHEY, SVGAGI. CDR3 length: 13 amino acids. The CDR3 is CASIAGNNYGYTF. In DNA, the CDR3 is TGTGCCAGCATTGCAGGGAATAACTATGGCTACACCTTC.

CDR3 protein: CASSRTGTSGNEQFF. The CDR3 DNA follows: TGTGCCAGCAGCCGTACCGGGACTAGCGGCAATGAGCAGTTCTTC. This chain joins TRBV7-8 and TRBJ2-1; TRBD2 aligns across 11 bases. Germline CDR1 reads SGHVS; CDR2 reads FQNEAQ. The CDR3 has 15 amino acids. V lost 5 bases to trimming and J lost 6 bases; unmatched junction nucleotides: 6. The variable domain in full, completed from reference TRBV7-8 and TRBJ2-1, reads GAGVSQSPRYKVAKRGQDVALRCDPISGHVSLFWYQQALGQGPEFLTYFQNEAQLDKSGLPSDRFFAERPEGSVSTLKIQRTQQEDSAVYLCASSRTGTSGNEQFFGPGTRLTVL.

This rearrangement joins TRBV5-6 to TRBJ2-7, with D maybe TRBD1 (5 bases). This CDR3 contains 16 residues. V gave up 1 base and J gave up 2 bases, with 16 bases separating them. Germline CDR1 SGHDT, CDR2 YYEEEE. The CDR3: CASSLKGLSTTYEQYF. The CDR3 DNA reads TGTGCCAGCAGCTTGAAGGGGCTATCTACAACCTACGAGCAGTACTTC.

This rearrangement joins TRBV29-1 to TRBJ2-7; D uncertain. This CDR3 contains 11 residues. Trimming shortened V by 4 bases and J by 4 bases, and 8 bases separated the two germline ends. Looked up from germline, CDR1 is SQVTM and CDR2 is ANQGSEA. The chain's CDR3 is CSVGSVYEQYF. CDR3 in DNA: TGCAGCGTTGGTTCCGTGTACGAGCAGTACTTC.

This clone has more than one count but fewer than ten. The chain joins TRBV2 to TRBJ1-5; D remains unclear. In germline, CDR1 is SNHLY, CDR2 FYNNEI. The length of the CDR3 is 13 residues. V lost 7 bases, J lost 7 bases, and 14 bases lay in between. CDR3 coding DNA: TGTGCCAGCAACCCGGATGGAGGCCAGCCCCAGCATTTT. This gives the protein CASNPDGGQPQHF.

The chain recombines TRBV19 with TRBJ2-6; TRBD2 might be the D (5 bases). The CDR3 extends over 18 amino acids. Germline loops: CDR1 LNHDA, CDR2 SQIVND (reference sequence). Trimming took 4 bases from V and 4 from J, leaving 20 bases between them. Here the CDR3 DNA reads TGTGCCAGTAGTAGCGCTGGACGGGGTCATCGCGGGGCCAACGTCCTGACTTTC. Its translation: CASSSAGRGHRGANVLTF.